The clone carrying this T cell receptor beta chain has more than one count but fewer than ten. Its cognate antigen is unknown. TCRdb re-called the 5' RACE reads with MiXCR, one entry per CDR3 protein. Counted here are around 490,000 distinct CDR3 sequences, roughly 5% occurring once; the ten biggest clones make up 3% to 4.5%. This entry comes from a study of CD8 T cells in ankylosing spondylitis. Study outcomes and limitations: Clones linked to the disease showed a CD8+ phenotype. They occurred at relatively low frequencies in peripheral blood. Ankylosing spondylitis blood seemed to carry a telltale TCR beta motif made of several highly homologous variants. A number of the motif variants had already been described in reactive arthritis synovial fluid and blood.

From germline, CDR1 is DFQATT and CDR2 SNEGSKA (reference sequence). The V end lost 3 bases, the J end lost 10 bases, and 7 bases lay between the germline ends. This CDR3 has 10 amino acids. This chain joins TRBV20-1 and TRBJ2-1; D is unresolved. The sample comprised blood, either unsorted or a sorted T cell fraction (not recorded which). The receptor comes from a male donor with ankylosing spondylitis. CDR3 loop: CSASGAEQFF. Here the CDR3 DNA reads TGCAGTGCTAGTGGAGCGGAGCAGTTCTTC.